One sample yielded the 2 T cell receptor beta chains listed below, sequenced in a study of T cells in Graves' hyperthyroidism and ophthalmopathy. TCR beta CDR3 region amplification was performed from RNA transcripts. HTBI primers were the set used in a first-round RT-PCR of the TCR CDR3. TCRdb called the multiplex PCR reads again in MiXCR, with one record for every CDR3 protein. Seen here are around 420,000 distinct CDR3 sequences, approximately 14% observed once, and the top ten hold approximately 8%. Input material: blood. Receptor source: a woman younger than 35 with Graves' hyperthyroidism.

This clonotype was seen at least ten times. The CDR3 nucleotides read TGTGCCAGCAAGGTCGATCAGGGCCAGTCCTACGAGCAGTACTTC. Translating it yields CASKVDQGQSYEQYF. The V call is TRBV2, the J call TRBJ2-7; a possible D gene is TRBD1 (5 bases). There are 15 residues in the CDR3. Germline V gene data show CDR1 as SNHLY and CDR2 as FYNNEI. The ends were cut back, 7 bases at V and 1 base at J, with 17 bases in the middle.

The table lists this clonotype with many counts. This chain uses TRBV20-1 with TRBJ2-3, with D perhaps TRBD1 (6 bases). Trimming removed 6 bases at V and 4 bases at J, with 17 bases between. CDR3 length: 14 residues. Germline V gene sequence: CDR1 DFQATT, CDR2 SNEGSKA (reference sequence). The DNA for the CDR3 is TGCAGTGCCATACAGGGAGTAGGGGCAGATACGCAGTATTTT. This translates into CSAIQGVGADTQYF.